This T cell receptor (beta chain) was sequenced in a study of blood T cells in healthy people across ages. The CDR3 is 13 residues long. CDR1 and CDR2 from the germline V gene are ENHRY and SYGVKD. A note on this clonotype: Its specificity is not known.

Findings and limits, study-wide: Higher diversity and more naive CD4+ cells were features of long-lived donors, compared to aged donors. Roughly linearly, TCR beta diversity per million T cells fell as age increased.

Primers used in a second PCR of about 6 to 11 cycles were a sample-barcoded 5' primer and a J-beta primer mix. TCRdb re-called the 5' RACE reads through MiXCR, storing one row per CDR3 protein. This sample has 750,000 or so distinct CDR3 sequences, with 20% to 25% found just once. A further study also used this sample, focusing on T cells of mothers and their children.

Sequenced material: blood. The chain couples TRBV10-3 to TRBJ2-5; D ambiguous. The J call is in doubt because the DNA end fits TRBJ2-7 better. The origin of this receptor is a boy aged 5-17 years in good health. For the CDR3, the DNA is TGTGCCATCAGTGACAGAGACCGATACGAGCAGTACTTC. Translated: CAISDRDRYEQYF.